This entry describes one TCR beta chain. Its antigen is still unknown. Germline CDR1 reads GTSNPN; CDR2 reads SVGIG (reference sequence). The CDR3 is 14 amino acids. V was clipped by 2 bases and J by 1 base; unmatched bases: 4. The sample originates from a study of CD8 T cells in ankylosing spondylitis. TCR beta libraries were made by quantitative 5'-RACE with molecular barcodes. TCRdb re-called the 5' RACE reads with MiXCR, one entry per CDR3 protein. The sample holds roughly 470,000 distinct CDR3 sequences; roughly 26% are singletons and the top ten take 0.75% to 0.9%. Whole-study findings and limits: Apparently characteristic of ankylosing spondylitis blood was a TCR beta motif (about 8 highly homologous variants). In ankylosing spondylitis patients, matched synovial fluid reportedly showed significant enrichment of disease-linked clones. Previous work reported some of these motif variants in the synovial fluid and blood of reactive arthritis.

The sequence came from a male donor with ankylosing spondylitis. The chain links TRBV30 to TRBJ1-1; 7 nucleotides align to TRBD1. The sequenced sample consisted of blood, either unsorted or a sorted T cell fraction (not recorded which). CDR3: CAWSKGDRNTEAFF. CDR3 sequence (DNA): TGTGCCTGGAGTAAAGGGGACAGGAACACTGAAGCTTTCTTT.